This is a list of T cell receptor beta chains from one sample in a study of blood T cell repertoires in COVID-19. This table comes from immunoSEQ multiplex PCR, and its TCRdb copy is limited to in-frame clones, with some not included. Of 200,000 to 250,000 clones listed, approximately 79% were seen once; the top ten hold 4.9%. Sequenced material: peripheral blood. The receptors come from a woman of 80 years or more with active or convalescent COVID-19. The CDR3 runs from the conserved cysteine through the conserved F or W. A D gene is named only where the DNA matches it firmly. A clone size is listed for some rows: how often the clone was seen (once, few, many), or a class if it is expanded.

J,V,D,size,CDR3,DNA
TRBJ2-3,TRBV5-1,TRBD1,-,CASSKGQGTQYF,TGCGCCAGCAGCAAGGGACAGGGGACGCAGTATTTT
TRBJ2-7,TRBV5-5,-,-,CASSIQGHEQYF,TGTGCCAGCAGCATTCAGGGTCACGAGCAGTACTTC
TRBJ1-2,TRBV10-3,-,once,CAISESGRGYGYTF,TGTGCCATCAGTGAATCGGGCAGGGGTTATGGCTACACCTTC
TRBJ1-5,TRBV2,-,-,CASSENEGVQPQHF,TGTGCCAGCAGTGAAAATGAGGGGGTTCAGCCCCAGCATTTT
TRBJ1-2,TRBV3-1/TRBV3-2,TRBD1,few,CASSPRTGGAFYGYTF,TGTGCCAGCAGCCCCCGGACAGGAGGTGCCTTCTATGGCTACACCTTC
TRBJ1-6,TRBV2,-,-,CASKIRADNSPLHF,TGTGCCAGCAAAATCAGGGCGGATAATTCACCCCTCCACTTT
TRBJ2-7,TRBV6-5,-,-,CATSGGTGIYEQYF,TGTGCCACATCCGGGGGGACAGGAATATACGAGCAGTACTTC
TRBJ2-5,TRBV6-5,TRBD1,-,CASRRTGGETQYF,TGTGCCAGCAGGCGGACAGGAGGAGAGACCCAGTACTTC
TRBJ1-2,TRBV29-1,-,-,CSVVAMPYGYTF,TGCAGCGTTGTGGCCATGCCCTATGGCTACACCTTC
TRBJ2-3,TRBV29-1,-,-,CSVEGVTDTQYF,TGCAGCGTTGAGGGCGTCACAGATACGCAGTATTTT
TRBJ2-5,TRBV11-2,-,-,CASSLVGRETQYF,TGTGCCAGCAGCTTGGTCGGTCGGGAGACCCAGTACTTC
TRBJ1-4,TRBV28,TRBD1,few,CASSRDSGEKLFF,TGTGCCAGCAGTCGGGACAGTGGAGAAAAACTGTTTTTT
TRBJ2-1,TRBV15,-,-,CATGGGNYNEQFF,TGTGCCACCGGTGGGGGGAACTACAATGAGCAGTTCTTC
TRBJ2-6,TRBV5-1,TRBD1,-,CASRVDRDSYSGANVLTF,TGCGCCAGCAGGGTTGATAGGGACAGCTACTCTGGGGCCAACGTCCTGACTTTC
TRBJ1-4,TRBV19,-,few,CANPLRVKRWEPNEKLFF,TGTGCCAATCCACTGAGGGTCAAGCGGTGGGAGCCTAATGAAAAACTGTTTTTT
TRBJ2-1,TRBV2,-,-,CASNRLAPNEQFF,TGTGCCAGCAACCGGCTAGCCCCCAATGAGCAGTTCTTC
TRBJ2-7,TRBV5-4,TRBD1,-,CASSPDQDRGEQYF,TGTGCCAGCAGCCCCGACCAGGACAGGGGCGAGCAGTACTTC
TRBJ1-6,TRBV29-1,-,few,CSVQTGLSDSPLHF,TGCAGCGTTCAAACAGGGCTTTCAGACTCACCCCTCCACTTT
TRBJ1-4,TRBV11-2,-,-,CASSLVPDSYEKLFF,TGTGCCAGCAGCTTAGTTCCCGACAGCTATGAAAAACTGTTTTTT
TRBJ2-4,TRBV2,-,-,CASSDENIQYF,TGTGCCAGCAGTGACGAAAACATTCAGTACTTC
TRBJ2-1,TRBV24-1,TRBD2,-,CATSDLLGTSGTMFF,TGTGCCACCAGTGATTTGCTGGGGACTAGCGGGACAATGTTCTTC
TRBJ2-3,TRBV5-1,-,-,CASSLVAGAGADTQYF,TGCGCCAGCAGCTTGGTGGCGGGAGCAGGGGCAGATACGCAGTATTTT
TRBJ2-5,TRBV18,-,-,CASSPQRTGETQYF,TGTGCCAGCTCACCACAGAGGACTGGGGAGACCCAGTACTTC
TRBJ2-1,TRBV24-1,TRBD2,-,CATSLAGGGNEQFF,TGTGCCACCAGCCTAGCGGGGGGTGGGAATGAGCAGTTCTTC
TRBJ1-2,TRBV11-3,-,once,CASSLRGRDRMVSHYGYTF,TGTGCCAGCAGCTTAAGGGGAAGAGACAGAATGGTATCGCACTATGGCTACACCTTC
TRBJ1-1,TRBV10-1,-,once,CASSPTTGENTEAFF,TGCGCCAGCAGTCCAACGACAGGAGAGAACACTGAAGCTTTCTTT
TRBJ1-3,TRBV5-1,-,-,CASSLQGNGRNTIYF,TGCGCCAGCAGCTTACAGGGTAACGGCAGAAACACCATATATTTT
TRBJ1-5,TRBV28,-,-,CASSLPLGADQPQHF,TGTGCCAGCAGTTTACCTTTGGGGGCAGACCAGCCCCAGCATTTT
TRBJ1-6,TRBV5-1,-,-,CASSMDSLNSPLHF,TGCGCCAGCAGCATGGACAGTCTCAATTCACCCCTCCACTTT